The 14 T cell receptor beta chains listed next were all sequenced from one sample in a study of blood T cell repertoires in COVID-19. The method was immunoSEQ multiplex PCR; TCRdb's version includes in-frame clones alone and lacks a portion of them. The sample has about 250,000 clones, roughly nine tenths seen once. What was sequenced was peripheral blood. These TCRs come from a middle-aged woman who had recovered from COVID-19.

CDR3 residues: CASSPGGTDHGYTF. The CDR3 DNA reads as TGTGCCAGCAGTCCCGGGGGGACTGACCATGGCTACACCTTC. The chain combines TRBV28 with TRBJ1-2, with D possibly TRBD1 on 5 matching bases. The CDR3 contains 14 residues. V was clipped by 5 bases and J by 6 bases, with 16 bases between them. In germline, CDR1 is MDHEN, CDR2 SYDVKM.

CDR3 protein: CASSELDRVDMEEKLFF. CDR3 nucleotide sequence: TGTGCCAGCAGTGAATTGGACAGGGTGGATATGGAGGAAAAACTGTTTTTT. This chain joins TRBV2 and TRBJ1-4; 8 bases fit TRBD1. Germline CDR1 is SNHLY and CDR2 is FYNNEI. Unmatched junction bases numbered 13, after V lost 2 bases and J lost 8 bases. The CDR3 runs to 17 residues.

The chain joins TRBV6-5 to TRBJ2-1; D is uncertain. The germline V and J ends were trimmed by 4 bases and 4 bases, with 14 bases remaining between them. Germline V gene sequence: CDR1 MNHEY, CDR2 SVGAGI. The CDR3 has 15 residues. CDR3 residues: CASSSLILDYNEQFF. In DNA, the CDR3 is TGTGCCAGCAGTTCCCTTATCCTAGATTACAATGAGCAGTTCTTC.

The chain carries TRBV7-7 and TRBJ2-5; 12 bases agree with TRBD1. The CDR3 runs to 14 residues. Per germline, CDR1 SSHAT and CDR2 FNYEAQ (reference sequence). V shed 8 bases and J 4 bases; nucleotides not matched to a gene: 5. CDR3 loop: CASAPGQGAETQYF. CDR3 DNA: TGTGCCAGCGCTCCGGGACAGGGGGCAGAGACCCAGTACTTC.

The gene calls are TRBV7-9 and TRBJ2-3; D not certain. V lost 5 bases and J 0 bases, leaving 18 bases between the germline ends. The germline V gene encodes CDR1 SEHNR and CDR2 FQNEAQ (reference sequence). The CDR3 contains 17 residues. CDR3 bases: TGTGCCAGCAGCCTCCTCGCTTCTGGCCCTAGCACAGATACGCAGTATTTT. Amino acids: CASSLLASGPSTDTQYF.

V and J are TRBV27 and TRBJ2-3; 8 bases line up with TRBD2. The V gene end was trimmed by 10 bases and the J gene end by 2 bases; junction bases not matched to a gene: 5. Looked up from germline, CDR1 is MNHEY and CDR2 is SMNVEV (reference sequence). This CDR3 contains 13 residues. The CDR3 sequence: CATKTSDTDTQYF. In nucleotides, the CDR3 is TGTGCCACGAAGACTAGCGACACAGATACGCAGTATTTT.

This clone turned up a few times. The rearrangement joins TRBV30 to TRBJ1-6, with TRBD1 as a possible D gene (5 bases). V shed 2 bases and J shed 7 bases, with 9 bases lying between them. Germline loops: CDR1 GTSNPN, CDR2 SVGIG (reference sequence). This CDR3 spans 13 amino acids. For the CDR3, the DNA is TGTGCCTGGAGTTCAGGGCCCAATTCACCCCTCCACTTT. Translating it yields CAWSSGPNSPLHF.

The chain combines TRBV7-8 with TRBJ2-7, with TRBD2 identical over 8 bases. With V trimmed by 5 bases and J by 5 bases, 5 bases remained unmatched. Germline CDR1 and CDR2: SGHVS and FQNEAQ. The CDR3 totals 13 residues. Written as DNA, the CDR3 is TGTGCCAGCAGCGCCGGGACTAGAGACGAGCAGTACGTC. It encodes CASSAGTRDEQYV.

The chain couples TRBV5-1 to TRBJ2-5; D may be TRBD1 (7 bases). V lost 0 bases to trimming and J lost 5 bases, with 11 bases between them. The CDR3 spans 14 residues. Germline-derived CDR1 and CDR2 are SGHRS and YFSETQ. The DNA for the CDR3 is TGCGCCAGCAGCTTGGGACAGGGACTGGAGACCCAGTACTTC. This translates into CASSLGQGLETQYF.

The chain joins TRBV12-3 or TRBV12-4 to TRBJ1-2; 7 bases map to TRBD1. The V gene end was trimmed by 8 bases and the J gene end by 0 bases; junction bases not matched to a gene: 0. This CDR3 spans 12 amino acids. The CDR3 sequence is CASDRANYGYTF. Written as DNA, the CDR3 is TGTGCCAGCGACAGGGCTAACTATGGCTACACCTTC.

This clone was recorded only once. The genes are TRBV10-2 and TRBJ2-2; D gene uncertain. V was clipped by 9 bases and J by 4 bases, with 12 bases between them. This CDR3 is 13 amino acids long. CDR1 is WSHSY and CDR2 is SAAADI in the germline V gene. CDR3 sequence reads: CARGARRTGELFF. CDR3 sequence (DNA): TGCGCCAGGGGTGCTAGACGCACCGGGGAGCTGTTTTTT.

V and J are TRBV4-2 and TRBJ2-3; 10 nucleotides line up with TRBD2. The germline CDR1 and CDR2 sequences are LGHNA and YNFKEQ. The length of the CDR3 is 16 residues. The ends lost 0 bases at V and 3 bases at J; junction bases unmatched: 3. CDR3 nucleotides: TGTGCCAGCAGCCAAGAAGCGGGGGGGCCTACAGATACGCAGTATTTT. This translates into CASSQEAGGPTDTQYF.

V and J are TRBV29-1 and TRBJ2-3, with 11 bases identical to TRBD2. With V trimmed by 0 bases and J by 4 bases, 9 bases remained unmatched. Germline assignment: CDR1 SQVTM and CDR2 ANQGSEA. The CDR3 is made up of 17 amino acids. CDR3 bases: TGCAGCGTTGAAGATCGGATTAGCGGGGGGGCCTCAGATACGCAGTATTTT. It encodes CSVEDRISGGASDTQYF.

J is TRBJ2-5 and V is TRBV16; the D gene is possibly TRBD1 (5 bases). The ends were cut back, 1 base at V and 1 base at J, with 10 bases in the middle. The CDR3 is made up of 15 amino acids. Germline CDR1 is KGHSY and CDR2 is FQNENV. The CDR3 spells CASSQFDSTQETQYF. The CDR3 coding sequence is TGTGCCAGCAGCCAATTCGACAGCACCCAAGAGACCCAGTACTTC.